This T cell receptor beta chain was observed in a study of blood T cell repertoires in COVID-19. Study summary: Samples came from the United States, Italy and Spain, spanning acute and convalescent COVID-19. T cells, B-cell-depleted T cells, or PBMCs supplied cDNA or gDNA.

V lost 6 bases and J 5 bases, leaving 13 bases between the germline ends. The germline V gene encodes CDR1 WNHNN and CDR2 SYGVQD (reference sequence). The CDR3 length is 13 residues. Study processing details: Using reference gene primer amplification, nucleated cell counts were estimated. The protocol was immunoSEQ multiplex PCR, while the TCRdb copy is restricted to in-frame clones and leaves out a portion. That table is the source of V, J and clone size, and D and trimming were worked out from the DNA. The table records about 180,000 clones, roughly 90% of them present only once. The sample was peripheral blood. The chain couples TRBV10-1 to TRBJ1-1; unclear D gene. This TCR derives from a man between 65 and 85 years old with active or convalescent COVID-19. Here the CDR3 reads CASRKQRGTEAFF. The DNA for the CDR3 is TGCGCCAGCAGAAAGCAAAGAGGGACTGAAGCTTTCTTT.